This TCR beta chain appears in the sequencing data of a study of vaccination effects on CD4 cells after COVID-19. Concerning this clone itself: The antigen is undetermined.

Study-level results: From healthy vaccinees, only 1 of 255 vaccine-induced clones also reacted to common cold coronaviruses.

At the end of about ten days of culture, CD4+ T cells were isolated. Vaccination of participants consisted of two doses of either the BNT162b2 or mRNA-1273 vaccine. Vaccine recipients had no previous SARS-CoV-2 infection; their nucleocapsid antibodies were negative. TCRdb's table, derived via immunoSEQ multiplex PCR, lists solely in-frame clones and lacks some. The sample carries about 73,000 clones, about 73% recorded once. The ends were cut back, 5 bases at V and 0 bases at J, with 12 bases in the middle. The CDR3 spans 15 residues. CDR1 and CDR2 (germline): MNHEY, SVGAGI. This TCR was recovered from a human donor who received a COVID-19 vaccine. Here the sequenced sample was CD4+ T cells from PBMCs cultured without peptide, taken after COVID-19 vaccination. V usage is TRBV6-5 and J usage is TRBJ2-3, with D possibly matching TRBD1 (5 bases). The CDR3 coding sequence is TGTGCCAGCAGTCCAGGGTTTACTAGCACAGATACGCAGTATTTT. Protein product: CASSPGFTSTDTQYF.